This T cell receptor (beta chain) was recorded in a study of identical twins. TCRdb recomputed calls from the 5' RACE reads with MiXCR, one row per CDR3 protein. The profile shows about 720,000 distinct CDR3 sequences, under 9% of them singletons. These data also formed part of another study, on yellow fever vaccine responses in identical twins.

The source is a woman between 18 and 29 years old in good health. The sequenced sample consisted of PBMCs.

The CDR3: CASSPAPAYEQYF. Written as DNA, the CDR3 is TGTGCCAGCAGTCCCGCCCCGGCCTACGAGCAGTACTTC. V gene TRBV27 combines with J gene TRBJ2-7, with D unclear. The V gene lost 5 bases and the J gene lost 2 bases, with 10 bases spanning the gap. The CDR3 consists of 13 residues. CDR1 is MNHEY, CDR2 SMNVEV, per germline (reference sequence).